Listed here are 28 T cell receptor beta chains from one sample, sequenced in a study of blood T cell repertoires in COVID-19. TCRdb keeps only in-frame clones here, not all; method: immunoSEQ multiplex PCR. The sample has some 200,000 clones; about 75% are singletons. Sequenced material: peripheral blood. These receptors were collected from a woman aged 70-85 years with acute or convalescent COVID-19.

In this sample, this clone turned up a few times. The J gene is TRBJ2-2, the V gene TRBV7-9; the D gene is possibly TRBD2 (6 bases). Between the trimmed V and J ends, which lost 8 bases and 1 base, there was a span of 8 bases. Germline CDR1 SEHNR, CDR2 FQNEAQ (reference sequence). The CDR3 covers 13 residues. The CDR3 loop reads CASGLMNTGELFF. The CDR3 coding sequence is TGTGCCAGCGGACTAATGAACACCGGGGAGCTGTTTTTT.

CDR3 in DNA: TGTGCCAGCACCAAGCCCCCAGGGGGACAGGGGACGTACGAGCAGTACTTC. It encodes CASTKPPGGQGTYEQYF. The rearrangement joins TRBV2 to TRBJ2-7, with 10 bases identical to TRBD1. The CDR3 covers 17 residues. V dropped 7 bases and J dropped 4; count of bases not matched to a gene: 16. Germline V lookup: CDR1 SNHLY, CDR2 FYNNEI.

The V and J genes are TRBV1 and TRBJ2-5; the table's TRBD2 call for D was not verified on the DNA. TRBV1 is noted as a pseudogene. The CDR3 length is 16 residues. The CDR3 nucleotides read TGCACCAGCAGCGCAGACGCCCGAGCGAAACAAGAGACCCAGTACTTC. This translates into CTSSADARAKQETQYF.

This clone showed up just once. The chain is built from TRBV11-1 and TRBJ2-5, with 7 bases lining up with TRBD2. This CDR3 has 13 amino acids. Germline CDR1 SGHAT, CDR2 FQDESV (reference sequence). V shed 4 bases and J 5 bases; nucleotides not matched to a gene: 4. The DNA of the CDR3 is TGTGCCAGCAGCTGGGGGGGGACGGAGACCCAGTACTTC. Translating it yields CASSWGGTETQYF.

The chain recombines TRBV19 with TRBJ1-2; D is unclear. V was shortened by 6 bases and J by 8 bases, with 10 bases between the two germline ends. Germline V gives CDR1 LNHDA, CDR2 SQIVND (reference sequence). There are 11 residues in the CDR3. The CDR3 coding sequence is TGTGCCAGTAGCAAAGCCCCCGGCTACACCTTC. It translates to CASSKAPGYTF.

As DNA, the CDR3 is TGTGCCAGCAGCCCGGTAACAGGGCCTCTTCGGTATGGCTACACCTTC. Translating it yields CASSPVTGPLRYGYTF. The genes are TRBV5-6 and TRBJ1-2, with a weak D call TRBD1 (6 bases). The germline CDR1 and CDR2 sequences are SGHDT and YYEEEE. The CDR3 sequence is 16 residues long. V was trimmed by 4 bases and J by 5 bases, leaving 21 bases between them. Full variable domain (missing parts from reference TRBV5-6 and TRBJ1-2): DAGVTQSPTHLIKTRGQQVTLRCSPKSGHDTVSWYQQALGQGPQFIFQYYEEEERQRGNFPDRFSGHQFPNYSSELNVNALLLGDSALYLCASSPVTGPLRYGYTFGSGTRLTVV.

A few counts support this clone. In nucleotides, the CDR3 is TGTGCCAGCAGCGCCGCGGGACAGGTATACAATGAGCAGTTCTTC. This translates into CASSAAGQVYNEQFF. The gene calls are TRBV9 and TRBJ2-1; 8 bases are a match to TRBD1. With V trimmed by 3 bases and J by 4 bases, 6 bases remained unmatched. The CDR3 consists of 15 residues. Germline values: CDR1 SGDLS, CDR2 YYNGEE.

The rearrangement uses TRBV12-3 or TRBV12-4 and TRBJ2-2; D may be TRBD2 (5 bases). The CDR3 loop spans 13 amino acids. Trimming shortened V by 3 bases and J by 5 bases, and 7 bases separated the two germline ends. The CDR3 nucleotides read TGTGCCAGCAGTTTCTGGGAGACCGGGGAGCTGTTTTTT. Protein product: CASSFWETGELFF.

The rearrangement links TRBV2 to TRBJ2-5; D unclear. The CDR3 is 14 amino acids. V was shortened by 5 bases and J by 0 bases, with 10 bases between the two germline ends. Germline V lookup: CDR1 SNHLY, CDR2 FYNNEI. The chain's CDR3 is CASSPRPDQETQYF. The CDR3 DNA follows: TGTGCCAGCAGTCCACGTCCGGACCAAGAGACCCAGTACTTC.

The chain couples TRBV5-1 to TRBJ2-1, with 10 positions matching TRBD2. Losses at the gene ends were 7 bases for V and 6 bases for J; bases not matched to a gene: 13. The CDR3 is 16 residues long. Germline-derived CDR1 and CDR2 are SGHRS and YFSETQ. The CDR3 loop is CASAEPTSGTINEQFF. For the CDR3, the DNA is TGCGCCAGCGCCGAACCAACTAGCGGGACAATCAATGAGCAGTTCTTC. Full variable domain (missing parts from reference TRBV5-1 and TRBJ2-1): KAGVTQTPRYLIKTRGQQVTLSCSPISGHRSVSWYQQTPGQGLQFLFEYFSETQRNKGNFPGRFSGRQFSNSRSEMNVSTLELGDSALYLCASAEPTSGTINEQFFGPGTRLTVL.

This chain joins TRBV29-1 and TRBJ2-3; TRBD1 matches 7 bases. Germline CDR1 SQVTM, CDR2 ANQGSEA. The J segment lost 2 bases and the V segment lost 4 bases, leaving 3 bases of the junction unmatched. This CDR3 comprises 13 residues. DNA of the CDR3: TGCAGCGTTGGACAGGGAATCACAGATACGCAGTATTTT. Encoded protein: CSVGQGITDTQYF.

The chain combines TRBV30 with TRBJ1-1, with 7 nucleotides matching TRBD1. V gave up 4 bases and J gave up 1 base; unmatched junction bases: 0. CDR3 length equals 12 residues. CDR1 and CDR2 (germline): GTSNPN, SVGIG (reference sequence). The DNA of the CDR3 is TGTGCCTGGAACAGGGGGAACACTGAAGCTTTCTTT. Its translation: CAWNRGNTEAFF. Complete variable domain (other parts from reference TRBV30 and TRBJ1-1): SQTIHQWPATLVQPVGSPLSLECTVEGTSNPNLYWYRQAAGRGLQLLFYSVGIGQISSEVPQNLSASRPQDRQFILSSKKLLLSDSGFYLCAWNRGNTEAFFGQGTRLTVV.

The chain has TRBV19 and TRBJ2-3, with TRBD2 matching over 10 bases. CDR3 size: 16 residues. Germline lookup yields CDR1 LNHDA and CDR2 SQIVND (reference sequence). V gave up 5 bases and J gave up 1 base; unmatched junction bases: 6. The CDR3 nucleotides read TGTGCCAGTAGTTCTCTAGCGGGAGTGGGCACAGATACGCAGTATTTT. The encoded protein is CASSSLAGVGTDTQYF.

In its sample, this clone was seen a few times. The rearrangement uses TRBV27 and TRBJ2-1; D remains ambiguous. With 4 bases removed from V and 5 bases from J, the gap between germline ends came to 12 bases. The germline gives CDR1 MNHEY, CDR2 SMNVEV (reference sequence). The CDR3 extends over 14 amino acids. Here the CDR3 reads CASSYLTENNEQFF. The CDR3 DNA is TGTGCCAGCAGTTACCTGACTGAGAACAATGAGCAGTTCTTC.

This clone was detected a few times. The CDR3 loop is CASSSGTAGNSPLHF. In DNA form, the CDR3 reads TGTGCCAGCAGTTCCGGGACAGCGGGTAATTCACCCCTCCACTTT. The chain recombines TRBV2 with TRBJ1-6; 7 nucleotides match TRBD1. The germline V gene has CDR1 SNHLY and CDR2 FYNNEI. The trim removed 5 bases at V and 6 bases at J, leaving 7 bases unmatched. The CDR3 extends over 15 amino acids.

This clone was counted only a few times. The chain carries TRBV19 and TRBJ2-2; TRBD2 might be the D (5 bases). The CDR3 spans 16 residues. Germline V gene sequence: CDR1 LNHDA, CDR2 SQIVND (reference sequence). Deletions cut 3 bases from V and 2 bases from J, with 13 bases between. Here the CDR3 reads CASSISGNHNTGELFF. CDR3 nucleotides: TGTGCCAGTAGTATCAGCGGCAATCACAACACCGGGGAGCTGTTTTTT.

This chain joins TRBV6-5 and TRBJ2-1; 9 bases map to TRBD2. Per the germline V gene, CDR1 is MNHEY and CDR2 is SVGAGI. With V trimmed by 10 bases and J by 3 bases, 7 bases remained unmatched. There are 14 residues in the CDR3. This CDR3 is CATGAGGGYNEQFF. The CDR3 DNA follows: TGTGCCACCGGGGCGGGAGGGGGCTACAATGAGCAGTTCTTC.

The V and J genes are TRBV7-3 and TRBJ2-3; D not certain. CDR1 and CDR2 (germline): SGHTA, FQGTGA. This CDR3 contains 14 residues. V was cut by 0 bases and J by 6 bases, with 10 bases left in between. As DNA, the CDR3 is TGTGCCAGCAGCTTAACCCCTGAAGAGGATACGCAGTATTTT. Protein product: CASSLTPEEDTQYF.

CDR3 protein: CASNTGGRDNEQFF. CDR3 bases: TGTGCCAGCAACACAGGGGGGAGGGACAATGAGCAGTTCTTC. The chain combines TRBV2 with TRBJ2-1; perhaps TRBD1 as D (8 bases). Trimming cost V 7 bases and J 5 bases, with 15 bases left between them. This CDR3 contains 14 residues. Germline CDR1 and CDR2: SNHLY and FYNNEI.

The chain has TRBV27 and TRBJ1-6; perhaps TRBD1 as D (6 bases). The CDR3 is made up of 16 amino acids. V was shortened by 4 bases and J by 7 bases, with 17 bases between the two germline ends. Germline loops: CDR1 MNHEY, CDR2 SMNVEV (reference sequence). CDR3 sequence: CASSSLMGHLNSPLHF. CDR3 nucleotides: TGTGCCAGCAGTTCCCTTATGGGACACCTCAATTCACCCCTCCACTTT.

This clone was seen once. The chain joins TRBV6-6 to TRBJ2-7; 10 bases agree with TRBD1. V shed 0 bases and J 3 bases; nucleotides not matched to a gene: 5. This CDR3 spans 16 amino acids. Per the germline V gene, CDR1 is MNHNY and CDR2 is SVGAGI (reference sequence). CDR3 in DNA: TGTGCCAGCAGTTACTCGAAGTGGACAGGGGGCTACGAGCAGTACTTC. Translating it yields CASSYSKWTGGYEQYF.

This sequence joins TRBV7-9 and TRBJ2-2, with 7 positions matching TRBD1. The germline V gene has CDR1 SEHNR and CDR2 FQNEAQ (reference sequence). The CDR3 loop spans 14 amino acids. V lost 7 bases to trimming and J lost 3 bases; unmatched junction nucleotides: 5. The CDR3 spells CASNLDRDTGELFF. The CDR3 nucleotides read TGTGCCAGCAACCTCGACAGGGACACCGGGGAGCTGTTTTTT. Full variable domain (remainder filled in from reference TRBV7-9 and TRBJ2-2): DTGVSQNPRHKITKRGQNVTFRCDPISEHNRLYWYRQTLGQGPEFLTYFQNEAQLEKSRLLSDRFSAERPKGSFSTLEIQRTEQGDSAMYLCASNLDRDTGELFFGEGSRLTVL.

This clone came up once. This chain links TRBV3-1 (or the pseudogene TRBV3-2) with TRBJ2-7; TRBD2 aligns across 8 bases. The CDR3 spans 19 residues. The germline V gene has CDR1 LGHDT and CDR2 YNNKEL (reference sequence). V was clipped by 0 bases and J by 2 bases; unmatched bases: 15. The CDR3 bases are TGTGCCAGCAGCCAAGAATTCAGGCTAGCGGGTGGGACTCCCTACGAGCAGTACTTC. Translating gives CASSQEFRLAGGTPYEQYF.

The CDR3 spells CASSQGVYGYTF. Here the CDR3 DNA reads TGTGCCAGCAGCCAAGGGGTTTATGGCTACACCTTC. The chain joins TRBV5-6 to TRBJ1-2; weak D call: TRBD1 (5 bases). The CDR3 has 12 residues. Germline-derived CDR1 and CDR2 are SGHDT and YYEEEE. Trimming left V 4 bases short and J 5 bases short, with 9 bases between. Full variable domain (outside the CDR3, taken from reference TRBV5-6 and TRBJ1-2): DAGVTQSPTHLIKTRGQQVTLRCSPKSGHDTVSWYQQALGQGPQFIFQYYEEEERQRGNFPDRFSGHQFPNYSSELNVNALLLGDSALYLCASSQGVYGYTFGSGTRLTVV.

Only a few counts were recorded for this clone. This chain uses TRBV30 with TRBJ1-2, with D maybe TRBD1 (5 bases). This CDR3 is built from 13 residues. From germline, CDR1 is GTSNPN and CDR2 SVGIG (reference sequence). The germline V and J ends were trimmed by 1 base and 4 bases, with 10 bases remaining between them. CDR3 bases: TGTGCCTGGAGTGAGGACACGCCCTATGGCTACACCTTC. It yields the protein CAWSEDTPYGYTF.

The chain's CDR3 is CASSLGGLAYEQYF. DNA for the CDR3: TGTGCCAGCAGCTTAGGGGGACTAGCGTACGAGCAGTACTTC. The chain recombines TRBV7-6 with TRBJ2-7, with 10 bases matching TRBD2. The germline gives CDR1 SGHVS, CDR2 FNYEAQ. This CDR3 comprises 14 residues. V lost 1 base to trimming and J lost 4 bases; unmatched junction nucleotides: 1.

This clone was detected only a few times. The CDR3 nucleotides read TGTGCCTGGAGTGTAGTGGCAACTGAAGCTTTCTTT. It specifies CAWSVVATEAFF. The rearrangement links TRBV30 to TRBJ1-1; no definite D call. CDR3 length: 12 amino acids. Germline CDR1 GTSNPN, CDR2 SVGIG (reference sequence). The ends were cut back, 0 bases at V and 5 bases at J, with 7 bases in the middle.

J is TRBJ2-5 and V is TRBV4-1; 8 bases match TRBD1. Germline V gene data show CDR1 as MGHRA and CDR2 as YSYEKL. The CDR3 runs 16 residues. Trimming removed 1 base from V and 4 bases from J; junction bases left unmatched: 8. CDR3 residues: CASSQARTGQGETQYF. The CDR3, as DNA: TGCGCCAGCAGCCAAGCCAGGACAGGGCAGGGAGAGACCCAGTACTTC.